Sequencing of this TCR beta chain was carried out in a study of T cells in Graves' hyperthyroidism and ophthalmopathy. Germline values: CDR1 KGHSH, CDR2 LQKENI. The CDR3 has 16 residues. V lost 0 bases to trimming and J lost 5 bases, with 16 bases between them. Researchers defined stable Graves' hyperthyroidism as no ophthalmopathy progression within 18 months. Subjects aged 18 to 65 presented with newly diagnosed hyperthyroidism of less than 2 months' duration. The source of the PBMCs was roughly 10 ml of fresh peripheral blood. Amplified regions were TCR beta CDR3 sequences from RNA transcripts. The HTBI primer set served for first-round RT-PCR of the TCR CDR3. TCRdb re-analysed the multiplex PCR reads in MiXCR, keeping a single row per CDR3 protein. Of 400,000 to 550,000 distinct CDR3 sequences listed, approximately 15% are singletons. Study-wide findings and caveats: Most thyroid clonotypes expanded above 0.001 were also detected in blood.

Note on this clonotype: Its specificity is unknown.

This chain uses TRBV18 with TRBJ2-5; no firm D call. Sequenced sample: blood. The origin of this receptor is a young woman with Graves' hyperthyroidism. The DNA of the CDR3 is TGTGCCAGCTCACCACCGTTCTCAGGCCCCGGGGAGACCCAGTACTTC. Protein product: CASSPPFSGPGETQYF. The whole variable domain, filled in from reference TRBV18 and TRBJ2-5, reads NAGVMQNPRHLVRRRGQEARLRCSPMKGHSHVYWYRQLPEEGLKFMVYLQKENIIDESGMPKERFSAEFPKEGPSILRIQQVVRGDSAAYFCASSPPFSGPGETQYFGPGTRLLVL.